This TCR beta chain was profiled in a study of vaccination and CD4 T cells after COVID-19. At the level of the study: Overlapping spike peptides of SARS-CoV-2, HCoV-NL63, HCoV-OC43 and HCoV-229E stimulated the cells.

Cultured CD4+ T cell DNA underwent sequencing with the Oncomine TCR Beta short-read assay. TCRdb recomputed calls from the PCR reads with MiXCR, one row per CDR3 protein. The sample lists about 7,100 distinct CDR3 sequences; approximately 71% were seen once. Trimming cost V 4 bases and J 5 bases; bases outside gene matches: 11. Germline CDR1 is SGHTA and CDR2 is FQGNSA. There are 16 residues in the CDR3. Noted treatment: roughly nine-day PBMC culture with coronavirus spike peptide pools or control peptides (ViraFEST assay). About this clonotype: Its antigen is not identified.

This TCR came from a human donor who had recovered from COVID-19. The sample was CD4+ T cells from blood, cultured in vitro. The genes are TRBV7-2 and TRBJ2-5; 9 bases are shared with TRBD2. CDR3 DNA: TGTGCCAGCAGCTCCTATACGGGACTAGCATATGAGACCCAGTACTTC. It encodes CASSSYTGLAYETQYF.